This T cell receptor (beta chain) was observed in a study of blood T cell repertoires in COVID-19. Authors' processing steps: The authors estimated nucleated cell counts from reference gene primer amplification. The assay was immunoSEQ multiplex PCR, and TCRdb's table has in-frame clones only and misses some. V and J calls plus clone size are reproduced from that table; the DNA served to infer D and trimming. The profile shows under 400,000 clones, roughly 90% of them singletons. The CDR3 length is 12 residues. Germline-derived CDR1 and CDR2 are LGHNT and FRNRAP. V shed 1 base and J shed 7 bases, with 7 bases lying between them.

Sequenced input: peripheral blood. The chain carries TRBV12-5 and TRBJ1-1; maybe TRBD1 (5 bases). The clonotype was recovered from a man between 18 and 29 years old with active or convalescent COVID-19. As DNA, the CDR3 is TGTGCTAGTGGTTTGGGACAGAGTGAAGCTTTCTTT. Translated, it gives CASGLGQSEAFF. The full variable domain, completed using reference TRBV12-5 and TRBJ1-1, is DARVTQTPRHKVTEMGQEVTMRCQPILGHNTVFWYRQTMMQGLELLAYFRNRAPLDDSGMPKDRFSAEMPDATLATLKIQPSEPRDSAVYFCASGLGQSEAFFGQGTRLTVV.